This TCR beta chain derives from a study of cytomegalovirus exposure and HLA in healthy donors. Study-wide results and caveats: Among TCR beta chains of equal frequency, HLA-associated ones were more clonally expanded in a later analysis. A later analysis reportedly found fewer N-insertions in an Asian-associated ancestry cluster than the roughly 730-donor mean. Presence/absence analysis assumed near-uniform sequencing depth across donors. Later work associated roughly 17,000 TCR beta sequences with HLA alleles at 0.05 false discovery rate.

This clone was counted a few times. Its target is unknown. A multiplex PCR was run with 60 Vbeta primers and 13 Jbeta primers. The protocol was immunoSEQ multiplex PCR, while the TCRdb copy is restricted to in-frame clones and leaves out a portion. The sample records about 160,000 clones, about 75% being singletons. The CDR3 extends over 13 amino acids. Trimming took 6 bases from V and 5 from J, leaving 14 bases between them. Germline V gene lookup returns CDR1 LNHNV and CDR2 YYDKDF (reference sequence). This TCR was recovered from a female donor in good health and CMV-seronegative. The chain recombines TRBV15 with TRBJ2-7; the D is unclear. Sequencing input: PBMCs. CDR3 region: CATRSRGPDEQYF. The CDR3 DNA is TGTGCCACCAGGTCTAGAGGTCCTGACGAGCAGTACTTC.